A selection of T cell receptor beta chains follows, all from one sample in a study of blood T cells in healthy people across ages. TCRdb called the 5' RACE reads again in MiXCR, with one record for every CDR3 protein. The sample has around 1.7 million distinct CDR3 sequences, roughly 27% seen once; the top ten hold about 7.7%. Sequenced input: blood. The receptors originated from a woman in her 30s in good health. CDR3s include the opening cysteine and the closing phenylalanine or tryptophan. The D gene is left open where the match is weak. Clone size is not always given. Where it is, it says once, few, many or a class for expanded clones.

13	-	many	TRBV9	TRBJ2-5	TGTGCCAGCAGCGTAGCCGGGGGTGGGACCCAGTACTTC	CASSVAGGGTQYF
14	-	few	TRBV5-1	TRBJ2-7	TGCGCCAGCAGCCTGTGGACAGAAGGCCGCGAGCAGTACTTC	CASSLWTEGREQYF
15	-	many	TRBV4-2	TRBJ2-7	TGTGCCAGCAGCCAAGAAACGCGAGAAACCTACGAGCAGTACTTC	CASSQETRETYEQYF
17	-	-	TRBV5-1	TRBJ2-4	TGCGCCAGCAGCTTGGTGGACCCAAGGATGGCCAACAACATTCAGTACTTC	CASSLVDPRMANNIQYF
13	-	-	TRBV2	TRBJ2-3	TGTGCCAGCAGTGTACTTAGGGCAGATACGCAGTATTTT	CASSVLRADTQYF
14	-	-	TRBV11-1	TRBJ2-2	TGTGCCAGCAGCCCGGACCTTAACACCGGGGAGCTGTTTTTT	CASSPDLNTGELFF
13	TRBD1	-	TRBV29-1	TRBJ1-1	TGCAGCGTTTTGGTGAGGGGGCGGCCTAGAGCTTTCTTT	CSVLVRGRPRAFF
13	-	-	TRBV21-1	TRBJ2-6	TGTGCCAGCAGCCCCAAAGGAAGCAGCGTCCTGACTTTC	CASSPKGSSVLTF
14	-	many	TRBV9	TRBJ2-7	TGTGCCAGCAGCGTAGACGGCTACGCCTACGAGCAGTACTTC	CASSVDGYAYEQYF
13	-	-	TRBV7-2	TRBJ1-6	TGTGCCAGCAGCATCCACAGGAATTCACCCCTCCACTTT	CASSIHRNSPLHF
11	-	-	TRBV6-2/TRBV6-3	TRBJ1-5	TGTGCCAGCACGTCTCACGGGCCCCAGCATTTT	CASTSHGPQHF
14	-	few	TRBV20-1	TRBJ2-5	TGCAGTGCTAGAGCGGGAGACCTCCAAGAGACCCAGTACTTC	CSARAGDLQETQYF
19	TRBD2	few	TRBV9	TRBJ2-1	TGTGTCAGCAGCGTAGCTACTGAGGTAGCGGGAGGGCTGAACAATGAGCAGTTCTTC	CVSSVATEVAGGLNNEQFF
14	-	many	TRBV7-6	TRBJ2-1	TGTGCCAGCGGGGGATTTAGCTCCTACAATGAGCAGTTCTTC	CASGGFSSYNEQFF
15	-	-	TRBV7-6	TRBJ2-2	TGTGCCAGCAGCTTAGTTTTAAAGTCTACCGGGGAGCTGTTTTTT	CASSLVLKSTGELFF
15	-	few	TRBV5-1	TRBJ1-4	TGCGCCAGCAGCTTAGACAGTTCCATTAATGAAAAACTGTTTTTT	CASSLDSSINEKLFF
14	TRBD1	few	TRBV2	TRBJ1-5	TGTGCCAGCAAACTAGACAGGGGCCCACAGCCCCAGCATTTT	CASKLDRGPQPQHF
12	-	-	TRBV9	TRBJ1-1	TGTGCCAGCAACCAAGCGGACGGCGAAGCTTTCTTT	CASNQADGEAFF
16	-	many	TRBV6-5	TRBJ2-3	TGTGCCAGCAGTTACGAGGGGACCGGCTACACAGATACGCAGTATTTT	CASSYEGTGYTDTQYF
18	-	-	TRBV12-3/TRBV12-4	TRBJ2-1	TGTGCCAGCAGTTTATATAGCGGCAGAAAAACTTACCAAGAGACCCAGTTCTTC	CASSLYSGRKTYQETQFF
13	TRBD2	-	TRBV7-2	TRBJ2-1	TGTGCCAGCAGCCCCTCCCGGGAGGGTGAGCAGTTCTTC	CASSPSREGEQFF
16	TRBD2	-	TRBV4-3	TRBJ2-1	TGCGCCAGCAGCCACCTAGACGGGAGGCCGGCAAATGAGCAGTTCTTC	CASSHLDGRPANEQFF
12	-	many	TRBV28	TRBJ1-2	TGTGCCAGCAGCCAAGGGCTCTATGGCTACACCTTC	CASSQGLYGYTF
15	TRBD1	-	TRBV5-1	TRBJ2-7	TGCGCCAGCACCCCGGGACAGGTAAATTCTTACGAGCAGTACTTC	CASTPGQVNSYEQYF
13	-	-	TRBV29-1	TRBJ1-3	TGCAGCGTTGAAACCAGCTCTGGAAACACCATATATTTT	CSVETSSGNTIYF